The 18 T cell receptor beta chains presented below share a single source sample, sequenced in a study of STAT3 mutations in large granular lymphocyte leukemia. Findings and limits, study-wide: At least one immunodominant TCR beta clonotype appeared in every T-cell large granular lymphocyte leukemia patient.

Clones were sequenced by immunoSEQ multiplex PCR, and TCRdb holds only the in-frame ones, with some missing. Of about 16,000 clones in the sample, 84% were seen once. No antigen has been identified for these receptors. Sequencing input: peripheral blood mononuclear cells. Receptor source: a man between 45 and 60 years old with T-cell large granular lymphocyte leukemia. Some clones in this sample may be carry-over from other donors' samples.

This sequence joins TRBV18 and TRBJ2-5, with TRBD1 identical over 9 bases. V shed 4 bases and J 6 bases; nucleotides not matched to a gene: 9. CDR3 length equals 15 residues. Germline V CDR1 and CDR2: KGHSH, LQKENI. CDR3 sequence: CASSHGTGSFQTQYF. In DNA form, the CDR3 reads TGTGCCAGCTCACACGGGACAGGGAGTTTTCAGACCCAGTACTTC.

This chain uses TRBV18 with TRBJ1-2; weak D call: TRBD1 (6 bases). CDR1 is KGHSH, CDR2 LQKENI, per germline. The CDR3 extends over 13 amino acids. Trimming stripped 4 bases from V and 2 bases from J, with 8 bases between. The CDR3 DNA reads TGTGCCAGCTCACACGGACAGAACTATGGCTACACCTTC. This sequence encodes CASSHGQNYGYTF.

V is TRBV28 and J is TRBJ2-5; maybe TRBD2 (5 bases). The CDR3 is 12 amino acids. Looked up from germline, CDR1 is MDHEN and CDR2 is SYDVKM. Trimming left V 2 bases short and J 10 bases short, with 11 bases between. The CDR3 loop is CASSLEGKGQYF. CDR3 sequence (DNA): TGTGCCAGCAGTTTAGAGGGAAAAGGCCAGTACTTC.

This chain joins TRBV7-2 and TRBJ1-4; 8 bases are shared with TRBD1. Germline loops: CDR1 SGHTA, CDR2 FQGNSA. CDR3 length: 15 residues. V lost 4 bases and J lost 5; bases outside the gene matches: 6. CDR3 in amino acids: CASSSSGQGNEKLFF. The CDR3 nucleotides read TGTGCCAGCAGCTCCAGCGGACAGGGAAATGAAAAACTGTTTTTT.

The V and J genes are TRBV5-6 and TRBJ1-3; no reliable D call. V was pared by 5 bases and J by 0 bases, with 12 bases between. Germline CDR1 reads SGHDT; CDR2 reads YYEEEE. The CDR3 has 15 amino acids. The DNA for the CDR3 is TGTGCCAGCAGTCGGAGATCAACCTCTGGAAACACCATATATTTT. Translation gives CASSRRSTSGNTIYF. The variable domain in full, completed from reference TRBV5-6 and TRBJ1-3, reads DAGVTQSPTHLIKTRGQQVTLRCSPKSGHDTVSWYQQALGQGPQFIFQYYEEEERQRGNFPDRFSGHQFPNYSSELNVNALLLGDSALYLCASSRRSTSGNTIYFGEGSWLTVV.

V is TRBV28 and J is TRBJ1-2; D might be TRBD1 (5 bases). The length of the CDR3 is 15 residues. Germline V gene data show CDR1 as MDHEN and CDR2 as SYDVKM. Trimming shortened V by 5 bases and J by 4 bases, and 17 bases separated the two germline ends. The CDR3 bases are TGTGCCAGCAGTACACCTGACGGGACCGCCTATGGCTACACCTTC. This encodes CASSTPDGTAYGYTF.

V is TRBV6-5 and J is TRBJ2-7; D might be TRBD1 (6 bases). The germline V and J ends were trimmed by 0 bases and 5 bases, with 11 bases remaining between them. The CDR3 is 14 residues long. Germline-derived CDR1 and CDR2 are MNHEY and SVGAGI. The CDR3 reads CASSYSSGEDEQYF. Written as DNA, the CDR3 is TGTGCCAGCAGTTACTCTTCAGGGGAAGACGAGCAGTACTTC.

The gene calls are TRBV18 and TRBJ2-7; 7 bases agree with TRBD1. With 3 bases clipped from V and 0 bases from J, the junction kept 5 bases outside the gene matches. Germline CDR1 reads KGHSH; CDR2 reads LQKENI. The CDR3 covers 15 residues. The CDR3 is CASSPRDSFSYEQYF. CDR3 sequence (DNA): TGTGCCAGCTCACCGAGGGACAGCTTCTCCTACGAGCAGTACTTC.

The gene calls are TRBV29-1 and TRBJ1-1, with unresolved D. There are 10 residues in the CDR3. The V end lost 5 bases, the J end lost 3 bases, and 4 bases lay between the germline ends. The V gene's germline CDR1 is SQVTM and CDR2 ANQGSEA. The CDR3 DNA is TGCAGCGTTATGGACACTGAAGCTTTCTTT. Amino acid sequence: CSVMDTEAFF.

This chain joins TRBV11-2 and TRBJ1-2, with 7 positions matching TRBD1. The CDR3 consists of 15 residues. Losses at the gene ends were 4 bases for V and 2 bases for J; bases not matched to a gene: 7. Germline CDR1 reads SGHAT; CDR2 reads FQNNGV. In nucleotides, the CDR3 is TGTGCCAGCAGCTCCTACTCGACAGGGAACTATGGCTACACCTTC. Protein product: CASSSYSTGNYGYTF. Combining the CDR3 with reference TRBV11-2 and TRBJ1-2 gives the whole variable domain EAGVAQSPRYKIIEKRQSVAFWCNPISGHATLYWYQQILGQGPKLLIQFQNNGVVDDSQLPKDRFSAERLKGVDSTLKIQPAKLEDSAVYLCASSSYSTGNYGYTFGSGTRLTVV.

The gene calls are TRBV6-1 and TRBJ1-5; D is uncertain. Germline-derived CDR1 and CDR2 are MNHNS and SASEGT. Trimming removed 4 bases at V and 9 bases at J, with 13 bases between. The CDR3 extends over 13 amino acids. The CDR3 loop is CASSVGPARPQHF. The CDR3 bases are TGTGCCAGCAGTGTTGGACCCGCTCGGCCCCAGCATTTT.

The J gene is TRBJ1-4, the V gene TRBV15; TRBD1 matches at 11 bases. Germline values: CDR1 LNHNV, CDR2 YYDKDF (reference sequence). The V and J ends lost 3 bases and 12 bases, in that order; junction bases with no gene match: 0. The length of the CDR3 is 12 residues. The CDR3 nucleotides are TGTGCCACCAGCAGGGACAGGGGGCAACTGTTTTTT. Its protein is CATSRDRGQLFF.

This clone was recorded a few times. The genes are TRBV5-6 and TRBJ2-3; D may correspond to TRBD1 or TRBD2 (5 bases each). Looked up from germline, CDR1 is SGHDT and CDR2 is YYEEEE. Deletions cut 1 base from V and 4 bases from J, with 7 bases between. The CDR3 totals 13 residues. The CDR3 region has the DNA TGTGCCAGCAGCTTGAGAGGGGCAGATACGCAGTATTTT. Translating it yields CASSLRGADTQYF.

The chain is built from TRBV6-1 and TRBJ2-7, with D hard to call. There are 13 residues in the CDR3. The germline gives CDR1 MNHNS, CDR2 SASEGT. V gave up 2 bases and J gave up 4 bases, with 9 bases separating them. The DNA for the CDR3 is TGTGCCAGCAGTGAACCGAACACGTACGAGCAGTACTTC. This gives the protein CASSEPNTYEQYF.

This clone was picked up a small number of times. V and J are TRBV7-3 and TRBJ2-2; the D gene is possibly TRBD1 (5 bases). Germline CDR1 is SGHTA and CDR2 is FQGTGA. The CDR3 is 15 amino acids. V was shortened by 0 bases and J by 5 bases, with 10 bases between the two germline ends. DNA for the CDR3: TGTGCCAGCAGCTTAACTCGGCAGGGTACCGGGGAGCTGTTTTTT. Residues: CASSLTRQGTGELFF.

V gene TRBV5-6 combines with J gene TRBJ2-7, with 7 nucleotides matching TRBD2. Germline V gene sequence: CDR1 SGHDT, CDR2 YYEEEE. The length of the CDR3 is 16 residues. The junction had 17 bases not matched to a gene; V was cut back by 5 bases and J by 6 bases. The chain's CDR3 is CASRKNPSSGRSEQYF. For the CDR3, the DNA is TGTGCCAGCAGAAAGAATCCTTCTAGCGGTCGTAGCGAGCAGTACTTC. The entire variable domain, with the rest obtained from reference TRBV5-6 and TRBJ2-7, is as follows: DAGVTQSPTHLIKTRGQQVTLRCSPKSGHDTVSWYQQALGQGPQFIFQYYEEEERQRGNFPDRFSGHQFPNYSSELNVNALLLGDSALYLCASRKNPSSGRSEQYFGPGTRLTVT.

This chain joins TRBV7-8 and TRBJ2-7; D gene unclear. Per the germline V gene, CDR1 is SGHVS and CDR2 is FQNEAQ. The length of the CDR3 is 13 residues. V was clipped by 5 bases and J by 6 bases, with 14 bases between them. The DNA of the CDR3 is TGTGCCAGCAGCAGTCTTCGGTTGGGCGAGCAGTACTTC. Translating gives CASSSLRLGEQYF.

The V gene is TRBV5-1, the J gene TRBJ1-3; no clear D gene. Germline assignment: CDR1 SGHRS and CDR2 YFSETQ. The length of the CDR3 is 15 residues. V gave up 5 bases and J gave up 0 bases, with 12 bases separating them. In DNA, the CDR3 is TGCGCCAGCAGTCTCGGGTCTTCCTCTGGAAACACCATATATTTT. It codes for CASSLGSSSGNTIYF.